This record looks at one T cell receptor (beta chain) sequence and its context. Its antigen is as yet unknown. The sample comes from a study of T cells expressing NK-cell markers. Whole-study results and caveats: NKG2C+ dominant clonotype frequencies in about six donors were about 1.0-8% of CD8+ T cells.

Per germline, CDR1 DFQATT and CDR2 SNEGSKA (reference sequence). This CDR3 is built from 16 residues. TCRdb re-analyzed the 5' RACE reads; it lists each CDR3 protein once, without DNA. This sample lists roughly 180,000 distinct CDR3 sequences; its ten largest clones have 20%. The V gene is TRBV20-1, the J gene TRBJ1-5; TCRdb designates TRBD1, a call that cannot be tested without DNA. Sequencing was carried out using blood T cells: a sorted CD56 or NKG2C T cell subset, CD4+ or CD8+ T cells, or bulk PBMC T cells (not recorded which). This receptor was identified in a man between 18 and 69 years old in good health. The CDR3: CSALREGTVSNQPQHF.